One and the same sample provided the 27 T cell receptor beta chains below, sequenced in a study of blood T cell repertoires in COVID-19. Assay: immunoSEQ multiplex PCR; the TCRdb copy retains only in-frame clones and omits some. Of 200,000 to 300,000 clones in the sample, about nine tenths were seen once. Sequenced: peripheral blood. The source of these receptors is a man younger than 40 with COVID-19, enrolled during active disease.

V gene TRBV29-1 combines with J gene TRBJ1-1; 8 nucleotides line up with TRBD1. V shed 6 bases, J shed 4 bases, and the junction held 10 bases outside the gene matches. Germline CDR1 SQVTM, CDR2 ANQGSEA. This CDR3 spans 14 amino acids. The CDR3 coding sequence is TGCAGCGTCGTACCGAGGACAGGGATCACTGAAGCTTTCTTT. As protein: CSVVPRTGITEAFF. The variable domain in full, with the rest retrieved from reference TRBV29-1 and TRBJ1-1, is SAVISQKPSRDICQRGTSLTIQCQVDSQVTMMFWYRQQPGQSLTLIATANQGSEATYESGFVIDKFPISRPNLTFSTLTVSNMSPEDSSIYLCSVVPRTGITEAFFGQGTRLTVV.

The chain combines TRBV5-6 with TRBJ1-1; D ambiguous. The V and J ends lost 3 bases and 5 bases respectively, with 14 bases between them. Germline V gene data show CDR1 as SGHDT and CDR2 as YYEEEE. The CDR3 is made up of 14 amino acids. The CDR3 DNA reads as TGTGCCAGCAGCTCTCACTATCACGGGACTGAAGCTTTCTTT. Translated: CASSSHYHGTEAFF.

The rearrangement uses TRBV5-1 and TRBJ2-3, with D possibly matching TRBD2 (6 bases). The ends were cut back, 0 bases at V and 2 bases at J, with 13 bases in the middle. Germline V CDR1 and CDR2: SGHRS, YFSETQ. The CDR3 is 16 residues long. CDR3 protein: CASSLGMEGSTDTQYF. In DNA form, the CDR3 reads TGCGCCAGCAGCTTGGGCATGGAGGGGTCCACAGATACGCAGTATTTT. The full variable domain, its missing parts supplied by reference TRBV5-1 and TRBJ2-3, is KAGVTQTPRYLIKTRGQQVTLSCSPISGHRSVSWYQQTPGQGLQFLFEYFSETQRNKGNFPGRFSGRQFSNSRSEMNVSTLELGDSALYLCASSLGMEGSTDTQYFGPGTRLTVL.

The gene calls are TRBV5-1 and TRBJ1-1; 7 nucleotides agree with TRBD1. CDR3 length: 15 residues. Germline V gene lookup returns CDR1 SGHRS and CDR2 YFSETQ. The V segment lost 3 bases and the J segment 6 bases; nucleotides outside the gene matches: 11. CDR3 sequence (DNA): TGCGCCAGCAGCTCCACTAGGGGGCTCAGCGCTGAAGCTTTCTTT. Translating it yields CASSSTRGLSAEAFF.

V and J are TRBV7-7 and TRBJ2-3; a weak D match, TRBD2 (6 bases). V was cut by 1 base and J by 5 bases, with 13 bases left in between. The CDR3 consists of 15 residues. The germline V gene encodes CDR1 SSHAT and CDR2 FNYEAQ (reference sequence). CDR3 loop: CASSLGRTIGDTQYF. DNA of the CDR3: TGTGCCAGCAGCTTAGGACGGACTATCGGAGATACGCAGTATTTT.

The chain employs TRBV14 and TRBJ1-2; no firm D call. The CDR3 spans 16 residues. Trimming left V 2 bases short and J 3 bases short, with 16 bases between. The germline CDR1 and CDR2 sequences are SGHDN and FVKESK. The CDR3, as DNA: TGTGCCAGCAGCCAATTTTCGGGGATGGACTACTATGGCTACACCTTC. Translating it yields CASSQFSGMDYYGYTF.

This chain links TRBV29-1 with TRBJ1-1, with 8 bases fitting TRBD1. From germline, CDR1 is SQVTM and CDR2 ANQGSEA. V shed 0 bases, J shed 4 bases, and the junction held 10 bases outside the gene matches. This CDR3 is 16 amino acids long. CDR3 protein: CSVEDHRTGRRTEAFF. DNA of the CDR3: TGCAGCGTTGAAGATCACAGGACAGGGAGGCGCACTGAAGCTTTCTTT.

The rearrangement joins TRBV5-6 to TRBJ2-7, with TRBD1 identical over 9 bases. V shed 4 bases, J shed 4 bases, and the junction held 6 bases outside the gene matches. The germline gives CDR1 SGHDT, CDR2 YYEEEE. The CDR3 length is 14 residues. The CDR3 loop reads CASSGRDRAYEQYF. In DNA form, the CDR3 reads TGTGCCAGCAGCGGCCGGGACAGGGCATACGAGCAGTACTTC.

This clone has a single count. The chain carries TRBV19 and TRBJ1-1, with D possibly being TRBD1 (5 bases). CDR1 and CDR2 (germline): LNHDA, SQIVND (reference sequence). V was cut by 3 bases and J by 4 bases, with 9 bases left in between. The CDR3 is 13 amino acids. This chain's CDR3 is CASSMGGVTEAFF. CDR3 in DNA: TGTGCCAGTAGTATGGGGGGGGTCACTGAAGCTTTCTTT.

The chain couples TRBV19 to TRBJ2-7, with a possible D match to TRBD2 (5 bases). Germline CDR1 reads LNHDA; CDR2 reads SQIVND (reference sequence). The CDR3 length is 16 residues. The V and J ends lost 8 bases and 3 bases respectively, with 23 bases between them. The CDR3 sequence: CASLPTGTDPYYEQYF. The CDR3 nucleotides read TGTGCCAGTCTCCCCACGGGAACGGACCCGTACTACGAGCAGTACTTC. Full variable domain (remainder filled in from reference TRBV19 and TRBJ2-7): DGGITQSPKYLFRKEGQNVTLSCEQNLNHDAMYWYRQDPGQGLRLIYYSQIVNDFQKGDIAEGYSVSREKKESFPLTVTSAQKNPTAFYLCASLPTGTDPYYEQYFGPGTRLTVT.

V and J are TRBV11-1 and TRBJ2-5; 11 bases line up with TRBD1. The CDR3 is made up of 15 amino acids. With V trimmed by 5 bases and J by 5 bases, 7 bases remained unmatched. The germline CDR1 and CDR2 sequences are SGHAT and FQDESV (reference sequence). This CDR3 is CASSPGQGASETQYF. CDR3 bases: TGTGCCAGCAGCCCAGGACAGGGGGCTTCGGAGACCCAGTACTTC.

The chain is built from TRBV19 and TRBJ1-2; 7 positions match TRBD1. The CDR3 totals 15 residues. Losses at the gene ends were 5 bases for V and 6 bases for J; bases not matched to a gene: 12. Germline V gene lookup returns CDR1 LNHDA and CDR2 SQIVND (reference sequence). CDR3 nucleotide sequence: TGTGCCAGTAGTTCGAGGGACAGCCCTGGGAATGGCTACACCTTC. The encoded protein is CASSSRDSPGNGYTF.

This chain links TRBV15 with TRBJ2-1; TRBD2 aligns across 12 bases. Germline V CDR1 and CDR2: LNHNV, YYDKDF (reference sequence). CDR3 length equals 17 residues. The J segment lost 7 bases and the V segment lost 2 bases, leaving 9 bases of the junction unmatched. The CDR3 nucleotides read TGTGCCACCAGCAGACATGGGACGACTAGCGGGGGTAATGAGCAGTTCTTC. It is translated as CATSRHGTTSGGNEQFF. The full variable domain, completed using reference TRBV15 and TRBJ2-1, is DAMVIQNPRYQVTQFGKPVTLSCSQTLNHNVMYWYQQKSSQAPKLLFHYYDKDFNNEADTPDNFQSRRPNTSFCFLDIRSPGLGDTAMYLCATSRHGTTSGGNEQFFGPGTRLTVL.

This rearrangement joins TRBV15 to TRBJ2-2; the D gene is possibly TRBD1 (5 bases). The germline V gene encodes CDR1 LNHNV and CDR2 YYDKDF (reference sequence). This CDR3 is 15 amino acids long. V dropped 1 base and J dropped 2 bases, with 8 bases sitting between them. Here the CDR3 reads CATSRAQGNTGELFF. Written as DNA, the CDR3 is TGTGCCACCAGCAGAGCCCAGGGTAACACCGGGGAGCTGTTTTTT.

J is TRBJ1-1 and V is TRBV4-1; D is possibly TRBD1 (6 bases). The CDR3 has 18 amino acids. Germline CDR1 is MGHRA and CDR2 is YSYEKL. The V gene lost 3 bases and the J gene lost 4 bases, with 24 bases spanning the gap. The CDR3 loop reads CASSQGYGNLGGGTEAFF. The DNA for the CDR3 is TGCGCCAGCAGCCAGGGTTATGGTAATTTAGGGGGTGGCACTGAAGCTTTCTTT.

The chain recombines TRBV27 with TRBJ1-1; tentatively, D is TRBD1 (6 bases). Deletions cut 6 bases from V and 5 bases from J, with 16 bases between. The CDR3 runs 14 residues. The germline CDR1 and CDR2 sequences are MNHEY and SMNVEV (reference sequence). The CDR3: CASRSKGVGTEAFF. CDR3 bases: TGTGCCAGCAGGTCGAAGGGGGTGGGAACTGAAGCTTTCTTT.

This clone is a singleton in its sample. The J gene is TRBJ2-3, the V gene TRBV7-9; TRBD1 might be the D (6 bases). Germline CDR1 SEHNR, CDR2 FQNEAQ (reference sequence). Trimming took off 2 bases at V and 2 bases at J, with 14 bases between the two ends. The CDR3 sequence is 16 residues long. The CDR3 spells CASSLRIRGPTDTQYF. CDR3 bases: TGTGCCAGCAGCTTACGGATCAGGGGACCCACAGATACGCAGTATTTT. The entire variable domain, with the rest obtained from reference TRBV7-9 and TRBJ2-3, is as follows: DTGVSQNPRHKITKRGQNVTFRCDPISEHNRLYWYRQTLGQGPEFLTYFQNEAQLEKSRLLSDRFSAERPKGSFSTLEIQRTEQGDSAMYLCASSLRIRGPTDTQYFGPGTRLTVL.

The DNA of the CDR3 is TGTGCCAGCAGTCCTCGGACAGAGGCCCTCTATGGCTACACCTTC. Translation gives CASSPRTEALYGYTF. The rearrangement uses TRBV27 and TRBJ1-2, with D possibly being TRBD1 (6 bases). The CDR3 loop spans 15 amino acids. Germline CDR1 is MNHEY and CDR2 is SMNVEV (reference sequence). Trimming took 5 bases from V and 4 from J, leaving 17 bases between them.

The V gene is TRBV18, the J gene TRBJ2-1, with D possibly being TRBD1 (6 bases). The V end was cut by 3 bases, the J end by 5 bases, with 17 bases between. Per germline, CDR1 KGHSH and CDR2 LQKENI. The CDR3 sequence is 16 residues long. CDR3 in DNA: TGTGCCAGCTCACCCGAACAGGGCTCGGTCCACAATGAGCAGTTCTTC. This encodes CASSPEQGSVHNEQFF.

V is TRBV4-1 and J is TRBJ1-6, with D perhaps matching TRBD1 (5 bases). The V gene's germline CDR1 is MGHRA and CDR2 YSYEKL. The length of the CDR3 is 12 residues. Trimming cost V 1 base and J 12 bases, with 7 bases left between them. The CDR3: CASSQGRGPLHF. For the CDR3, the DNA is TGCGCCAGCAGCCAAGGGAGGGGACCCCTCCACTTT.

The rearrangement uses TRBV19 and TRBJ1-1, with D maybe TRBD1 (6 bases). The CDR3 length is 15 residues. V was pared by 2 bases and J by 1 base, with 11 bases between. CDR1 and CDR2 from the germline V gene are LNHDA and SQIVND (reference sequence). The CDR3 DNA follows: TGTGCCAGTAGTATACCGGGACACCCGAACACTGAAGCTTTCTTT. Translation: CASSIPGHPNTEAFF.

The chain couples TRBV3-1 (or the pseudogene TRBV3-2) to TRBJ2-3, with 15 bases matching TRBD2. CDR1 and CDR2 from the germline V gene are LGHDT and YNNKEL (reference sequence). CDR3 length: 18 amino acids. Germline trimming cut 0 bases from V and 1 base from J; bases unmatched to any gene: 2. CDR3 DNA: TGTGCCAGCAGCCAAGAGGGACTAGCGGGGGGAGGCACAGATACGCAGTATTTT. Protein: CASSQEGLAGGGTDTQYF.

The chain is built from TRBV18 and TRBJ1-6; TRBD1 aligns across 7 bases. The CDR3 has 18 amino acids. After removal of 1 base from V and 5 bases from J, the junction contained 11 bases not matched to a gene. CDR1 is KGHSH, CDR2 LQKENI, per germline. CDR3 nucleotide sequence: TGTGCCAGCTCACCACAGTCGGGGCAGGGGGGTAATAATTCACCCCTCCACTTT. Protein sequence: CASSPQSGQGGNNSPLHF.

The CDR3 DNA reads as TGTGCCAGTATAAATTCCCCCCCCGGGGGTGAGCAGTTCTTC. This sequence encodes CASINSPPGGEQFF. This chain uses TRBV19 with TRBJ2-1, with D possibly TRBD2 on 6 matching bases. The V gene lost 7 bases and the J gene lost 9 bases, with 19 bases spanning the gap. Germline CDR1 LNHDA, CDR2 SQIVND (reference sequence). The CDR3 contains 14 residues.

The chain is built from TRBV7-6 and TRBJ2-7, with 10 bases that match TRBD1. The ends lost 2 bases at V and 5 bases at J; junction bases unmatched: 9. Germline values: CDR1 SGHVS, CDR2 FNYEAQ. This CDR3 has 16 residues. The CDR3 bases are TGTGCCAGCAGCTTATCGTCTTGGACAGGGGGTCACGAGCAGTACTTC. This encodes CASSLSSWTGGHEQYF.

This clone appeared a single time. The CDR3 loop is CAWRPTRRGTQYF. CDR3 nucleotides: TGTGCCTGGAGGCCCACAAGGAGAGGTACGCAGTATTTT. The chain carries TRBV30 and TRBJ2-3; D unclear. Trimming shortened V by 3 bases and J by 8 bases, and 15 bases separated the two germline ends. The CDR3 runs to 13 residues. Germline V lookup: CDR1 GTSNPN, CDR2 SVGIG (reference sequence).

The V gene is TRBV7-9, the J gene TRBJ1-4; 8 bases are a match to TRBD1. The CDR3 is 14 amino acids. J lost 7 bases, V lost 5 bases, and 6 bases had no gene match. Germline CDR1 SEHNR, CDR2 FQNEAQ (reference sequence). CDR3 nucleotide sequence: TGTGCCAGCAGCCCAGACAGGGGAAGTGAAAAACTGTTTTTT. Amino acid sequence: CASSPDRGSEKLFF.